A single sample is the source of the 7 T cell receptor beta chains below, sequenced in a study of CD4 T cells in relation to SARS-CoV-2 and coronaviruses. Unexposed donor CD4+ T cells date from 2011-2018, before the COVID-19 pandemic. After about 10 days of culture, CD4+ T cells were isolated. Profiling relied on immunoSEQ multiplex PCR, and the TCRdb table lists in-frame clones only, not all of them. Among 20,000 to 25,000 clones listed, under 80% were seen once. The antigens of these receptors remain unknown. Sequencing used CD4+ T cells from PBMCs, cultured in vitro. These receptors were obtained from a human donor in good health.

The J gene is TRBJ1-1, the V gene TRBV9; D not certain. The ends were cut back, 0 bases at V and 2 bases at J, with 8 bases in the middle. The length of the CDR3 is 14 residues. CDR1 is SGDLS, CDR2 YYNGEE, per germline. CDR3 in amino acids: CASSVDEGNTEAFF. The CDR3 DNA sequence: TGTGCCAGCAGCGTAGACGAGGGAAACACTGAAGCTTTCTTT. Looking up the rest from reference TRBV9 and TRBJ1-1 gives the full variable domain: DSGVTQTPKHLITATGQRVTLRCSPRSGDLSVYWYQQSLDQGLQFLIQYYNGEERAKGNILERFSAQQFPDLHSELNLSSLELGDSALYFCASSVDEGNTEAFFGQGTRLTVV.

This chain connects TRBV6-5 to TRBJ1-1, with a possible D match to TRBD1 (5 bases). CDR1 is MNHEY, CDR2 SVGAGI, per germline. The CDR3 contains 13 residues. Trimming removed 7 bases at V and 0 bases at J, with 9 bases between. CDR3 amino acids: CASINRLNTEAFF. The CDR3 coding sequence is TGTGCCAGCATCAACAGGCTGAACACTGAAGCTTTCTTT.

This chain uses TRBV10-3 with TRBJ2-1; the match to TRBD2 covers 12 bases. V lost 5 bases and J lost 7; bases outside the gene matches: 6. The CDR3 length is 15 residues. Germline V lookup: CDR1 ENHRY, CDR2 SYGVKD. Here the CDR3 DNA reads TGTGCCATCAGTCCGGGACTAGCGGGTCCAAATGAGCAGTTCTTC. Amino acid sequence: CAISPGLAGPNEQFF.

The DNA of the CDR3 is TGTGCCACCTCCCTAGCGGGACGTGTGGATGAGCAGTTCTTC. This codes for CATSLAGRVDEQFF. The V and J genes are TRBV24-1 and TRBJ2-1; 9 nucleotides agree with TRBD2. Trimming took 9 bases from V and 8 from J; bases not matched to a gene: 10. CDR3 length equals 14 residues. The germline gives CDR1 KGHDR, CDR2 SFDVKD.

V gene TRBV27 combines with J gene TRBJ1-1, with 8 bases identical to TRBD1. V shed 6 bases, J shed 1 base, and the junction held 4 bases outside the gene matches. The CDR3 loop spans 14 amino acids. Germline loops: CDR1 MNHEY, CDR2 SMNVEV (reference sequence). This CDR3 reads CASSLQGANTEAFF. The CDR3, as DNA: TGTGCCAGCAGCCTCCAGGGGGCGAACACTGAAGCTTTCTTT.

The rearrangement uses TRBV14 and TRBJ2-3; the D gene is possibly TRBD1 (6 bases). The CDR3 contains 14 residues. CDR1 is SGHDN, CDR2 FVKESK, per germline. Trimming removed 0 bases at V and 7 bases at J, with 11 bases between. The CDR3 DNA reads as TGTGCCAGCAGCCAAGAGGGGACAATTAATACGCAGTATTTT. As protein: CASSQEGTINTQYF.

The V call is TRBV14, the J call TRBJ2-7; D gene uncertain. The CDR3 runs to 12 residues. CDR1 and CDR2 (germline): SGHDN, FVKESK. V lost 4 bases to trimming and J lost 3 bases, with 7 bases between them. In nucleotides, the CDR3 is TGTGCCAGCAGCCCGCACAGCTACGAGCAGTACTTC. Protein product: CASSPHSYEQYF. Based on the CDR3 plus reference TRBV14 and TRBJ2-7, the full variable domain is EAGVTQFPSHSVIEKGQTVTLRCDPISGHDNLYWYRRVMGKEIKFLLHFVKESKQDESGMPNNRFLAERTGGTYSTLKVQPAELEDSGVYFCASSPHSYEQYFGPGTRLTVT.